The following is a TCR beta chain sequence with its context. The time point: neoterminal ileum biopsy at postoperative endoscopy, about 6 months after surgery. This record comes from a study of T cell repertoires in ileal Crohn's disease. Germline V CDR1 and CDR2: GTSNPN, SVGIG (reference sequence). The CDR3 length is 12 residues. V was clipped by 8 bases and J by 5 bases; unmatched bases: 6. Sequencing was performed with immunoSEQ multiplex PCR; in TCRdb, only in-frame clones are kept and a portion is missing. Among around 4,200 clones listed, roughly 85% were seen once. Sequencing input: ileal tissue. This sequence joins TRBV30 and TRBJ2-1; TRBD2 matches 7 bases. This receptor was identified in an adult with Crohn's disease. This CDR3 is CARAGRHNEQFF. CDR3 bases: TGTGCCCGAGCGGGAAGACACAATGAGCAGTTCTTC.